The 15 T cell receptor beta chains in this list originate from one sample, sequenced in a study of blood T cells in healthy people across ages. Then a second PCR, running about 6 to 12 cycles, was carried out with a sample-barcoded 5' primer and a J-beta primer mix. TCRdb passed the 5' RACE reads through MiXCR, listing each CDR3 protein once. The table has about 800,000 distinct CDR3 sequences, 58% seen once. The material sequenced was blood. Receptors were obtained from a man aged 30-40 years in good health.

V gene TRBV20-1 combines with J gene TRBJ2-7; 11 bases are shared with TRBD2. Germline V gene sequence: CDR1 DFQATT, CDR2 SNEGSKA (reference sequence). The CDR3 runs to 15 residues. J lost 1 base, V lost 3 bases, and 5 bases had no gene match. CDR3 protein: CSARIAGGYSYEQYF. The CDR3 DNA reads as TGCAGTGCTAGGATAGCGGGAGGGTATTCCTACGAGCAGTACTTC.

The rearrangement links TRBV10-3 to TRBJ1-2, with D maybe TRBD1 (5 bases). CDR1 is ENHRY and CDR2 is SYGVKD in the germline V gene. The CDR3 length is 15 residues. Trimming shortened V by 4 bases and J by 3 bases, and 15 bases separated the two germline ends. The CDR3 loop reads CAISALQAEYYGYTF. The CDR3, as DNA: TGTGCCATCAGTGCGTTACAGGCCGAGTACTATGGCTACACCTTC.

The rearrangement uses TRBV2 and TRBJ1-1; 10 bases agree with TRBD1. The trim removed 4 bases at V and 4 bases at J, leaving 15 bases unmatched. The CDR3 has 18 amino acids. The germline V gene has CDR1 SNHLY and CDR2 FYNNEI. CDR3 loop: CASSAPLGQGEAGTEAFF. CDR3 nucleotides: TGTGCCAGCAGTGCGCCCTTAGGACAGGGGGAAGCGGGCACTGAAGCTTTCTTT.

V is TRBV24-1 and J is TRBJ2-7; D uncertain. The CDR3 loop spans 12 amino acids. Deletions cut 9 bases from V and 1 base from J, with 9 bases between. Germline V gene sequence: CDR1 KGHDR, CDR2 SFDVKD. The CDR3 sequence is CATPCPSYEQYF. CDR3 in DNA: TGTGCCACCCCCTGCCCATCCTACGAGCAGTACTTC.

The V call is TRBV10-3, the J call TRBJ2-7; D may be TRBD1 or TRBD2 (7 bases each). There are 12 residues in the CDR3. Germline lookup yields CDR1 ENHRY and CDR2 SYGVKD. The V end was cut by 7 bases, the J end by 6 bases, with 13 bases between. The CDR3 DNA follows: TGTGCCATCACCTCAGGGGGGGCCGAGCAGTACTTC. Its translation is CAITSGGAEQYF.

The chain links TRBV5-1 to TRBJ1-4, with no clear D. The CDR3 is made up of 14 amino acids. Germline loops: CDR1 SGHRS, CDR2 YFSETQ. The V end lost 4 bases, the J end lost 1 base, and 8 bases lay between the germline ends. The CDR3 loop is CASSPTVTNEKLFF. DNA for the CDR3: TGCGCCAGCAGCCCGACGGTAACTAATGAAAAACTGTTTTTT.

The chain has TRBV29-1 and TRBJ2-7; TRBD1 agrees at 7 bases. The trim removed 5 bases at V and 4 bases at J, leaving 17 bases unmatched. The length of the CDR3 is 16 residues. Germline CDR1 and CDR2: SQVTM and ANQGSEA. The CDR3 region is CSVTESRTGRRYEQYF. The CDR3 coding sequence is TGCAGCGTTACTGAGAGCCGGACAGGTCGCCGGTACGAGCAGTACTTC.

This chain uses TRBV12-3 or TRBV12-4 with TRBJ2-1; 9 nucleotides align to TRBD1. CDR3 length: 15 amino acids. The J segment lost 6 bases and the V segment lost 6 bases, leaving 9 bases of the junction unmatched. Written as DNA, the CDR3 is TGTGCCAGCAGCCCACGACAGGGGGTAGGCAATGAGCAGTTCTTC. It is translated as CASSPRQGVGNEQFF.

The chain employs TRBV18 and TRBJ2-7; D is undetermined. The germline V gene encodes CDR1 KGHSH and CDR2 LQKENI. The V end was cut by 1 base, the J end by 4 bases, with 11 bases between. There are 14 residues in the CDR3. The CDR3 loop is CASSPQGMIYEQYF. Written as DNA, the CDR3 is TGTGCCAGCTCACCACAGGGAATGATATACGAGCAGTACTTC.

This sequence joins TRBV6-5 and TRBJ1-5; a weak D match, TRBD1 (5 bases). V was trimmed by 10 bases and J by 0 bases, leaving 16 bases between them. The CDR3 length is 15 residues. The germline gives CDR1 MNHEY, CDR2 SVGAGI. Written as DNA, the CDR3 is TGTGCCAACAGGAGCGGACGGTATAGCAATCAGCCCCAGCATTTT. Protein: CANRSGRYSNQPQHF.

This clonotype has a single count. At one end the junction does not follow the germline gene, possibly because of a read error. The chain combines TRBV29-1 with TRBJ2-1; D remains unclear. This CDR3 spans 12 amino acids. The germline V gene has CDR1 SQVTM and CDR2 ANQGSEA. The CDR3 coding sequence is TGCAGCGTTGGTGACTCCTACTATGAGCAGTTCTTC. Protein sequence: CSVGDSYYEQFF.

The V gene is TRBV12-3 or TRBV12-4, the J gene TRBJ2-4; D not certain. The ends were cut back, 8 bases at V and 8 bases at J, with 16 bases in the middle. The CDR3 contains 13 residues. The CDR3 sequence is CASLMGWADIQYF. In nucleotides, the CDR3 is TGTGCCAGCCTGATGGGGTGGGCAGACATTCAGTACTTC.

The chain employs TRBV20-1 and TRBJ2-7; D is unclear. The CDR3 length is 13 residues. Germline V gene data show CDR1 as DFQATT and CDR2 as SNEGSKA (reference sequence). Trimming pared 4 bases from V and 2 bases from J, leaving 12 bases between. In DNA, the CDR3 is TGCAGTGCTAATCTTGGGGTCACCTACGAGCAGTACTTC. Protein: CSANLGVTYEQYF.

The CDR3 reads CASRGSGAFGEQFF. CDR3 in DNA: TGTGCTAGCCGAGGGTCGGGGGCGTTCGGTGAGCAGTTCTTC. The rearrangement uses TRBV6-2 or TRBV6-3 and TRBJ2-1; D possibly matches TRBD1 or TRBD2 (6 bases each). This CDR3 spans 14 amino acids. Germline lookup yields CDR1 MNHEY and CDR2 SVGEGT.

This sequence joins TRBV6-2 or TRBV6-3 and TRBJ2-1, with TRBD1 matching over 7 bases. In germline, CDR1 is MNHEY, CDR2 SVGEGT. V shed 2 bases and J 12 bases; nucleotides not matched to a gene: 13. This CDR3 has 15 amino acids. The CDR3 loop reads CASSYPTRDSPSQFF. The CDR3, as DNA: TGTGCCAGCAGTTACCCCACCCGGGACAGCCCCTCGCAGTTCTTC.